This T cell receptor beta chain is drawn from a study of PD-1 blockade in mismatch repair-deficient tumors (TCRdb year 2017). Regarding the study in general: Between late 2013 and September 2016, the trial enrolled 70 to 100 consecutive patients with around twelve mismatch repair-deficient cancer types, every one of whom had been previously treated and was progressing. Tumor-associated T cell clones were tracked in the peripheral blood of patients responding to PD-1 blockade by deep sequencing of TCR CDR3 regions.

The CDR3 starts with the cysteine, ends with the phenylalanine, and has 13 residues. Just CDR3 DNA is preserved here, 39 bases in frame from base 1. CDR1 and CDR2 are drawn from the germline V gene: SGHDN, FVKESK. Deletion took 4 bases off V and 7 bases off J, with a span of 14 bases between the germline ends. In light of the paper, this sample's time point label describes: peripheral blood 12 weeks after first pembrolizumab dose. Mismatch repair deficiency in every enrolled patient was established by polymerase chain reaction or immunohistochemistry. TCR sequencing was carried out for three patients who responded to pembrolizumab therapy. In the phase II trial, pembrolizumab PD-1 blockade was tested prospectively in advanced mismatch repair-deficient cancers, no matter which tissue of origin the cancers came from. Peripheral blood T cell samples were serially collected before and at multiple times after PD-1 blockade was started. Blood sampling time points were reported as weeks after the first dose of pembrolizumab.

About this clone itself: Its specific antigen is unknown. Base qualities are not recorded, but no much larger clone differs from it by a single base.

The receptor library was made with the immunoSEQ multiplex PCR assay. The clones in this table, taken by TCRdb from immuneACCESS, are in-frame only. Not every clone is retained; where verified, under half of the shortfall comes from an unresolved V gene, and the cause of the rest is unknown. The sample table holds 75,000 to 85,000 clones, of which 81% were seen once. The top ten hold around 2.6% of the sample. On the study overall, not on this receptor specifically: After pembrolizumab, tumor-resident clones, which were often undetectable in blood before treatment, expanded rapidly and then contracted, generally ahead of radiologic responses.

Sequenced here: peripheral blood, sampled 12 weeks after starting pembrolizumab. The sequence links TRBV14 to TRBJ2-7; there is no confident call for the D gene. The sequence came from an adult with mismatch repair-deficient cancer. The CDR3 protein: CASSPRQIGEQYF. The sequenced DNA: TGTGCCAGCAGCCCTCGCCAAATCGGAGAGCAGTACTTC.